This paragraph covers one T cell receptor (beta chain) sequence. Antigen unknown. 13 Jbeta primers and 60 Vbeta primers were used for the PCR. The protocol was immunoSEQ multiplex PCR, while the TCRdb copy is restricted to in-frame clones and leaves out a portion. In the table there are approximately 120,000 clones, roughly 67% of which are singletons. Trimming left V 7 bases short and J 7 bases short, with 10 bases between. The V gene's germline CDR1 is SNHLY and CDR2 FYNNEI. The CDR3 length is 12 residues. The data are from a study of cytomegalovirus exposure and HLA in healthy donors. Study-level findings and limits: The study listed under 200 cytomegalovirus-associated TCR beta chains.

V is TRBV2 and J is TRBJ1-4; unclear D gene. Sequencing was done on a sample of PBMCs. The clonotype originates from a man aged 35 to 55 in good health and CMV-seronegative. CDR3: CASTLIGEKLFF. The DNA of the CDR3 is TGTGCCAGCACCCTGATCGGTGAAAAACTGTTTTTT.